Described below is a single TCR beta chain sequence and its context. Its antigen remains unidentified. Base quality data are lacking; no much larger clone is found one base away. These data are taken from a study of shared clonotypes between healthy human individuals (dated by TCRdb to 2019 to 2021). Background for the entire study: Three men and two women, aged 18 to 49 years, made up the cohort. Per donor, leukapheresis produced somewhere between about 0.85 and 8.9 billion PBMCs. To increase sequencing depth and limit assay-specific biases, different laboratories used diverse techniques to prepare libraries and sequence TCR repertoires. To estimate repertoire size and how much clonotypes are shared between individuals, the study performed deep sequencing of blood TCR repertoires from five healthy adults.

The research as a whole found: Based on pairwise subsampling, the degree of clonotype sharing among donors was expected to be affected by sequencing depth. Only blood was sampled, and tissue TCR repertoires likely differ from those in blood. Because the study included a small number of donors, the genetic and exposure-history diversity represented was limited.

The donors were healthy, HIV-negative adults with no recently reported acute infections or vaccinations. Every donor was a Caucasian adult living in Nashville, Tennessee, USA. For unsorted samples, tens of millions of PBMCs were counted, and genomic DNA was extracted using the QIAamp DNA Blood Mini kit. After blood collection by leukapheresis, PBMCs were isolated using Ficoll-Histopaque density gradient centrifugation and then cryopreserved in the vapor phase of liquid nitrogen. V is pared back by 2 bases and J by 3 bases, with 14 bases lying between the germline termini. The CDR3 holds 15 amino acids from the cysteine to the phenylalanine. CDR3 DNA only is kept here, 45 bases in frame from base 1. From the germline V gene, CDR1 is SGDLS and CDR2 is YYNGEE. Using the deep immunoSEQ assay, TCR CDR3 regions were amplified from genomic DNA by multiplex PCR. Extracted genomic DNA from each cell subset was spread evenly across all wells of several immunoSEQ 96-well plates, with each plate serving as a replicate. For unsorted PBMC, each replicate PCR was loaded with 300 ng genomic DNA, equivalent to 25,000 to 35,000 T cell genomes. Ten immunoSEQ deep assay plates were used to sequence unsorted PBMC genomic DNA. The purified libraries were quantified using a Qubit 3.0 fluorometer, sized with a Bioanalyzer 2100, and then quantified again using the KAPA Library Quantification kit. A separate single-read 150-cycle Illumina NextSeq 550 flow cell was used to sequence each immunoSEQ 96-well plate. For the original study's pipeline: Because the immunoSEQ output included only junctional sequences and no quality scores, the filtering could not be the same as the filtering used for full-length reads. Sequences were annotated with PyIR, a Python wrapper for IgBLAST v1.9, and V/J genes and CDR3 were assigned using IMGT germline references. Any read was removed if the V/J assignment was weak (E-value above 1e-6), the CDR3 was missing, or the read contained stop codons, out-of-frame junctions, or ambiguous translated residues. V3J clonotypes were defined by identical inferred V gene, J gene, and CDR3 amino acid sequence. To compute the percentage overlap between repertoires, the number of shared unique clonotypes was divided by the size of the smaller repertoire. Repertoire richness was assessed with RTK rarefaction, the Chao1 estimator, and Recon v2.1 estimates of unobserved clonotypes. Held by TCRdb, this immuneACCESS table contains in-frame sequences only and omits some clones. Under half of the omission traces to an unresolved V gene where checked; the cause of the rest is unknown. V and J calls and clone size are those listed in that table; D and trimming were worked out from the DNA. Here the sample has some 500,000 clones; roughly 80% occur a single time. Around 12% of the sample is held by the ten biggest clonotypes.

Sequenced input: PBMCs. The sequence was obtained from a woman aged 40-49 years in good health. Some clones in this sample may be carry-over from other donors' samples. This receptor chain uses TRBV9 and TRBJ1-2, with TRBD1 tentatively as D gene (5 bases match). The CDR3 corresponds to CASSVGGVTDYGYTF. The nucleotides are TGTGCCAGCAGCGTTGGGGGGGTTACAGACTATGGCTACACCTTC. Here the CDR3 is joined to the reference TRBV9 and TRBJ1-2 genes, and the full variable domain is: DSGVTQTPKHLITATGQRVTLRCSPRSGDLSVYWYQQSLDQGLQFLIQYYNGEERAKGNILERFSAQQFPDLHSELNLSSLELGDSALYFCASSVGGVTDYGYTFGSGTRLTVV.